The rows below give T cell receptor beta chains drawn from one sample of a study of shared clonotypes between healthy human individuals. The table came from immunoSEQ multiplex PCR; TCRdb's copy has only in-frame clones and leaves some out. The sample records some 2,100,000 clones, more than 85% being singletons. The sequenced material came from naive CD8+ T cells from PBMCs. The receptors were gathered from a man aged 18 to 29 in good health. Some clones in this sample may be carry-over from other donors' samples. The CDR3 runs from the conserved cysteine through the conserved F or W. D genes are given only for firm matches. Clone size is given for some rows only: seen once, a few or many times, or a class if the clone is expanded.

d_gene: NA; abundance: NA; v_gene: TRBV7-6; j_gene: TRBJ1-3; CDR3nt: TGTGCCAGCAGCTTGGGAAGCTCTGGAAACACCATATATTTT; CDR3aa: CASSLGSSGNTIYF
d_gene: NA; abundance: NA; v_gene: TRBV7-9; j_gene: TRBJ2-5; CDR3nt: TGTGCCAGCAGCTTACTTGGACCCCGGGTGGAGACCCAGTACTTC; CDR3aa: CASSLLGPRVETQYF
d_gene: NA; abundance: NA; v_gene: TRBV7-9; j_gene: TRBJ1-4; CDR3nt: TGTGCCAGCAGCCACAAGGGACCTAATGAAAAACTGTTTTTT; CDR3aa: CASSHKGPNEKLFF
d_gene: TRBD1; abundance: NA; v_gene: TRBV29-1; j_gene: TRBJ1-1; CDR3nt: TGCAGCGGTTACAGGGGAACTGAAGCTTTCTTT; CDR3aa: CSGYRGTEAFF
d_gene: NA; abundance: NA; v_gene: TRBV6-6; j_gene: TRBJ2-3; CDR3nt: TGTGCCAGCAGTCACTACCGGTTCACAGATACGCAGTATTTT; CDR3aa: CASSHYRFTDTQYF
d_gene: TRBD1; abundance: NA; v_gene: TRBV27; j_gene: TRBJ2-1; CDR3nt: TGTGCCAGCACCCCGACAGGGTACAATGAGCAGTTCTTC; CDR3aa: CASTPTGYNEQFF
d_gene: NA; abundance: NA; v_gene: TRBV4-1; j_gene: TRBJ2-7; CDR3nt: TGCGCCAGCAGCCAAGGAGGACGCTACGAGCAGTACTTC; CDR3aa: CASSQGGRYEQYF
d_gene: TRBD1; abundance: few; v_gene: TRBV11-2; j_gene: TRBJ1-2; CDR3nt: TGTGCCAGCAGCTTAGACCCACAGGGGGCGCGAGGCTACACCTTC; CDR3aa: CASSLDPQGARGYTF
d_gene: NA; abundance: NA; v_gene: TRBV27; j_gene: TRBJ2-7; CDR3nt: TGTGCCAGCAGTTGGCGGCTCGGACAGGAGCAGTACTTC; CDR3aa: CASSWRLGQEQYF
d_gene: NA; abundance: NA; v_gene: TRBV4-3; j_gene: TRBJ2-1; CDR3nt: TGCGCCAGCAGCCAACTCACAGGGAACTACAATGAGCAGTTCTTC; CDR3aa: CASSQLTGNYNEQFF
d_gene: TRBD2; abundance: NA; v_gene: TRBV28; j_gene: TRBJ2-1; CDR3nt: TGTGCCAGCAGTACCACCCGACTAGCGGGACTCCCCCTTGCCTACAATGAGCAGTTCTTC; CDR3aa: CASSTTRLAGLPLAYNEQFF
d_gene: NA; abundance: once; v_gene: TRBV9; j_gene: TRBJ2-7; CDR3nt: TGTGCCAGCAGCGGTGGGGGCAGGAACGAGCAGTACTTC; CDR3aa: CASSGGGRNEQYF
d_gene: NA; abundance: NA; v_gene: TRBV10-2; j_gene: TRBJ1-2; CDR3nt: TGCGCCAGCAGTGAGGGGGGACTGTCAGCCTATGGCTACACCTTC; CDR3aa: CASSEGGLSAYGYTF
d_gene: NA; abundance: few; v_gene: TRBV4-1; j_gene: TRBJ1-5; CDR3nt: TGCGCCAGCAGCCAAGGGATTTATAGCAATCAGCCCCAGCATTTT; CDR3aa: CASSQGIYSNQPQHF
d_gene: NA; abundance: NA; v_gene: TRBV4-3; j_gene: TRBJ1-3; CDR3nt: TGCGCCAGCAGCCGAAAGGACAGTTACGGAAACACCATATATTTT; CDR3aa: CASSRKDSYGNTIYF
d_gene: NA; abundance: NA; v_gene: TRBV6-6; j_gene: TRBJ1-5; CDR3nt: TGTGCCAGCAGCCCCGGGGGGCACCAGCCCCAGCATTTT; CDR3aa: CASSPGGHQPQHF
d_gene: TRBD1; abundance: NA; v_gene: TRBV7-2; j_gene: TRBJ1-1; CDR3nt: TGTGCCAGCAGCCCGGGGACAGGGGGCGCTGGAGGCACTGAAGCTTTCTTT; CDR3aa: CASSPGTGGAGGTEAFF
d_gene: NA; abundance: NA; v_gene: TRBV5-4; j_gene: TRBJ2-7; CDR3nt: TGTGCCAGCAGCTTGCCGTCAGGACCCTCCTACGAGCAGTACTTC; CDR3aa: CASSLPSGPSYEQYF
d_gene: NA; abundance: NA; v_gene: TRBV9; j_gene: TRBJ2-5; CDR3nt: TGTGCCAGCAGCGTGGCAGGGACCCAAGAGACCCAGTACTTC; CDR3aa: CASSVAGTQETQYF
d_gene: NA; abundance: NA; v_gene: TRBV28; j_gene: TRBJ1-4; CDR3nt: TGTGCCAGCGAAGAGGGGGATCGGGAAAAACTGTTTTTT; CDR3aa: CASEEGDREKLFF
d_gene: NA; abundance: NA; v_gene: TRBV6-5; j_gene: TRBJ2-5; CDR3nt: TGTGCCAGCAGTTACTCGAACAGGGGAGGGGGGACCCAGTACTTC; CDR3aa: CASSYSNRGGGTQYF
d_gene: NA; abundance: NA; v_gene: TRBV4-1; j_gene: TRBJ2-7; CDR3nt: TGCGCCAGCAGCCAAGAGTCGCCGGAGAGGGTCGGCGTCTACGAGCAGTACTTC; CDR3aa: CASSQESPERVGVYEQYF
d_gene: TRBD2; abundance: NA; v_gene: TRBV11-2; j_gene: TRBJ2-1; CDR3nt: TGTGCCAGCAGCTTTGGAGCGGGAGGGCCCTACAATGAGCAGTTCTTC; CDR3aa: CASSFGAGGPYNEQFF
d_gene: NA; abundance: NA; v_gene: TRBV7-3; j_gene: TRBJ2-3; CDR3nt: TGTGCCAGCAGCCCGATAAGGGAAAGCACAGATACGCAGTATTTT; CDR3aa: CASSPIRESTDTQYF
d_gene: TRBD1; abundance: NA; v_gene: TRBV27; j_gene: TRBJ2-1; CDR3nt: TGTGCCAGCAGTTTAGCAGGGGGCGCATCCTACAATGAGCAGTTCTTC; CDR3aa: CASSLAGGASYNEQFF
d_gene: NA; abundance: NA; v_gene: TRBV11-2; j_gene: TRBJ2-5; CDR3nt: TGTGCCAGCAGCTCGTATCGGACGCAAGAGACCCAGTACTTC; CDR3aa: CASSSYRTQETQYF
d_gene: TRBD2; abundance: NA; v_gene: TRBV27; j_gene: TRBJ2-7; CDR3nt: TGTGCCAGCAGTTTATCAACTAGCGGAACCTACGAGCAGTACTTC; CDR3aa: CASSLSTSGTYEQYF
d_gene: NA; abundance: NA; v_gene: TRBV27; j_gene: TRBJ1-4; CDR3nt: TGTGCCAGCAGTCCCCTATTGGGGGAAAAACTGTTTTTT; CDR3aa: CASSPLLGEKLFF
d_gene: NA; abundance: NA; v_gene: TRBV5-4; j_gene: TRBJ1-2; CDR3nt: TGTGCCAGCAGCTCTACTGCGGGGGCAATCCTCTACACCTTC; CDR3aa: CASSSTAGAILYTF
d_gene: TRBD2; abundance: once; v_gene: TRBV6-4; j_gene: TRBJ2-1; CDR3nt: TGTGCCAGCAGTGACTCGTGGCGCGGGAGTATACATGAGCAGTTCTTC; CDR3aa: CASSDSWRGSIHEQFF
d_gene: TRBD2; abundance: once; v_gene: TRBV27; j_gene: TRBJ2-1; CDR3nt: TGTGCCAGCTGGATTAGCGGGGCTCAGCTGTACAATGAGCAGTTCTTC; CDR3aa: CASWISGAQLYNEQFF
d_gene: NA; abundance: NA; v_gene: TRBV28; j_gene: TRBJ2-7; CDR3nt: TGTGCCACCCCTTTCGGGCAGGGCCCCTACGAGCAGTACTTC; CDR3aa: CATPFGQGPYEQYF
d_gene: TRBD1; abundance: NA; v_gene: TRBV13; j_gene: TRBJ2-7; CDR3nt: TGTGCCAGCAGCCCCGACAGGGTGCAGTACGAGCAGTACTTC; CDR3aa: CASSPDRVQYEQYF
d_gene: TRBD1; abundance: NA; v_gene: TRBV5-1; j_gene: TRBJ2-3; CDR3nt: TGCGCCAGCAGCTTAGCAGGAGCAGGGGGACCCCAAGATACGCAGTATTTT; CDR3aa: CASSLAGAGGPQDTQYF
d_gene: NA; abundance: once; v_gene: TRBV28; j_gene: TRBJ1-5; CDR3nt: TGTGCCAGCCGTCGGGACAACCCAAATCAGCCCCAGCATTTT; CDR3aa: CASRRDNPNQPQHF
d_gene: NA; abundance: NA; v_gene: TRBV29-1; j_gene: TRBJ2-7; CDR3nt: TGCAGCGTTGTTGGTCAGGGGATCTACGAGCAGTACTTC; CDR3aa: CSVVGQGIYEQYF
d_gene: TRBD2; abundance: NA; v_gene: TRBV6-1; j_gene: TRBJ2-2; CDR3nt: TGTGCGGCGGCGGGAGAGACCGGGGAGCTGTTTTTT; CDR3aa: CAAAGETGELFF
d_gene: NA; abundance: NA; v_gene: TRBV7-9; j_gene: TRBJ2-1; CDR3nt: TGTGCCAGCAGCAAGAATCCGAGCTCCTACAATGAGCAGTTCTTC; CDR3aa: CASSKNPSSYNEQFF
d_gene: TRBD1; abundance: once; v_gene: TRBV9; j_gene: TRBJ2-2; CDR3nt: TGTGCCAGCAGCGTAGTTCCAGGACAGGGTACGAACACCGGGGAGCTGTTTTTT; CDR3aa: CASSVVPGQGTNTGELFF
d_gene: NA; abundance: NA; v_gene: TRBV15; j_gene: TRBJ1-1; CDR3nt: TGTGCCACCAGCAGAGATTACGACACGAACACTGAAGCTTTCTTT; CDR3aa: CATSRDYDTNTEAFF
d_gene: NA; abundance: NA; v_gene: TRBV4-1; j_gene: TRBJ2-7; CDR3nt: TGCGCCAGCAGCCAAGATTTTGGAGGGAACTACGAGCAGTACTTC; CDR3aa: CASSQDFGGNYEQYF
d_gene: NA; abundance: NA; v_gene: TRBV4-3; j_gene: TRBJ2-7; CDR3nt: TGCGCCAGCAGCGAAGGCAGGGAAATATTCTACGAGCAGTACTTC; CDR3aa: CASSEGREIFYEQYF
d_gene: NA; abundance: NA; v_gene: TRBV7-8; j_gene: TRBJ2-5; CDR3nt: TGTGCCAGCAGCTTACTGCGGACTGGCCTGGAGACCCAGTACTTC; CDR3aa: CASSLLRTGLETQYF
d_gene: TRBD1; abundance: NA; v_gene: TRBV7-9; j_gene: TRBJ2-5; CDR3nt: TGTGCCAGCAGCTTAGTTCTGTCGGGGGACAGGTTTGATGTGGAGACCCAGTACTTC; CDR3aa: CASSLVLSGDRFDVETQYF
d_gene: TRBD1; abundance: NA; v_gene: TRBV15; j_gene: TRBJ2-3; CDR3nt: TGTGCCACCAGCAGAGCAGGGGGCGAGGATACGCAGTATTTT; CDR3aa: CATSRAGGEDTQYF
d_gene: TRBD2; abundance: NA; v_gene: TRBV13; j_gene: TRBJ2-7; CDR3nt: TGTGCCAGCAGCTTAGGCCTAGCGGGGGACTACGAGCAGTACTTC; CDR3aa: CASSLGLAGDYEQYF
d_gene: NA; abundance: NA; v_gene: TRBV10-3; j_gene: TRBJ2-7; CDR3nt: TGTGCCATCAGTGATGGCGGGGACGGGTTCTACGAGCAGTACTTC; CDR3aa: CAISDGGDGFYEQYF
d_gene: NA; abundance: NA; v_gene: TRBV9; j_gene: TRBJ1-3; CDR3nt: TGTGCCAGCAGCGTAACCGAACTACAGGGCTCTGGAAACACCATATATTTT; CDR3aa: CASSVTELQGSGNTIYF
d_gene: NA; abundance: NA; v_gene: TRBV6-5; j_gene: TRBJ2-1; CDR3nt: TGTGCCAGCAGCGTTAGAGGGAACAATGAGCAGTTCTTC; CDR3aa: CASSVRGNNEQFF
d_gene: TRBD2; abundance: NA; v_gene: TRBV13; j_gene: TRBJ2-3; CDR3nt: TGTGCCAGCGCCCGAACCCTAGCGGGAAGAACAGATACGCAGTATTTT; CDR3aa: CASARTLAGRTDTQYF